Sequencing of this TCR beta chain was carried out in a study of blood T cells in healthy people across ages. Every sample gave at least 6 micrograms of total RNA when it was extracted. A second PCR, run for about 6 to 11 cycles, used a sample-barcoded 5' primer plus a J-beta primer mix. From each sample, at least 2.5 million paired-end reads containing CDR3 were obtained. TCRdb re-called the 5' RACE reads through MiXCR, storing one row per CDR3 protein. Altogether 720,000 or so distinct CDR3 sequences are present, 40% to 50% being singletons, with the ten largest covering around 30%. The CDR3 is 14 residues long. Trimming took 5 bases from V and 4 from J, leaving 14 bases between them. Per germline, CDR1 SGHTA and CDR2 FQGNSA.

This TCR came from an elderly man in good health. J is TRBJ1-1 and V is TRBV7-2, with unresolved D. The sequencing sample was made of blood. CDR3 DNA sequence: TGTGCCAGCAGCCCCGTAGGGTGGAGCACTGAAGCTTTCTTT. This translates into CASSPVGWSTEAFF.